This is a list of T cell receptor beta chains from one sample in a study of T cells expressing NK-cell markers. TCRdb re-called the 5' RACE reads; one entry per CDR3 protein, DNA not given. The specimen's table records about 150,000 distinct CDR3 sequences. Input material: blood T cells: a sorted CD56 or NKG2C T cell subset, CD4+ or CD8+ T cells, or bulk PBMC T cells (not recorded which). These receptors all stem from a woman between 45 and 65 years old in good health. Each CDR3 is given with its conserved first and last residue.

TRBV4-2,TRBJ2-7,CASSQEGLASEQYF
TRBV10-2,TRBJ2-7,CASSKGREDSYEQYF
TRBV7-9,TRBJ2-7,CASSGRASSPYEQYF
TRBV9,TRBJ2-1,CASSDPSGRADEQFF
TRBV7-7,TRBJ2-5,CASSLAPWKRETETQYF
TRBV7-9,TRBJ2-1,CTSSLAAGVTNEQFF
TRBV20-1,TRBJ2-7,CSARDDGTPSYEQYF
TRBV29-1,TRBJ1-1,CSVPIHGNTEAFF
TRBV11-2,TRBJ2-1,CASSRMVAGDSDEQFF
TRBV4-1,TRBJ1-1,CASSQEERAPPVEAFF
TRBV7-8,TRBJ2-3,CASSGRRTDTQYF
TRBV6-1,TRBJ1-1,CASILGAEAFF
TRBV12-3/TRBV12-4,TRBJ2-1,CASSPTRALSSYNEQFF
TRBV29-1,TRBJ2-1,CSVGDYYEQFF
TRBV4-1,TRBJ2-7,CASSQDIAGDEQYF
TRBV11-2,TRBJ2-3,CATADSHTDTQYF
TRBV5-1,TRBJ2-7,CASRPPAFEEQYF
TRBV29-1,TRBJ2-2,CSVEVAGGGTGELFF
TRBV11-2,TRBJ2-3,CASSFSVGMGSADTQYF
TRBV4-1,TRBJ2-2,CASSPRGRGIEELFF
TRBV4-1,TRBJ1-3,CASSQTDGPSGNTIYF
TRBV4-1,TRBJ2-3,CASSQYGRDYPSPTDTQYF
TRBV12-3/TRBV12-4,TRBJ2-5,CASSQHPDSEETQYF
TRBV29-1,TRBJ2-4,CSVETSGRGSYF
TRBV29-1,TRBJ2-3,CSSWGPGVSSLTDTQYF
TRBV3-1,TRBJ2-7,CASSQQSSYEQYF
TRBV20-1,TRBJ2-2,CSARDISKGGDTGELFF
TRBV5-1,TRBJ2-1,CASSEGQVLVVEQFF
TRBV5-1,TRBJ2-5,CASHRTSGILGVSQETQYF
TRBV20-1,TRBJ2-1,CSARVFTGSNEQFF
TRBV6-5,TRBJ1-1,CASSYGAGEAFF
TRBV4-1,TRBJ1-2,CASSPRARANYGYTF